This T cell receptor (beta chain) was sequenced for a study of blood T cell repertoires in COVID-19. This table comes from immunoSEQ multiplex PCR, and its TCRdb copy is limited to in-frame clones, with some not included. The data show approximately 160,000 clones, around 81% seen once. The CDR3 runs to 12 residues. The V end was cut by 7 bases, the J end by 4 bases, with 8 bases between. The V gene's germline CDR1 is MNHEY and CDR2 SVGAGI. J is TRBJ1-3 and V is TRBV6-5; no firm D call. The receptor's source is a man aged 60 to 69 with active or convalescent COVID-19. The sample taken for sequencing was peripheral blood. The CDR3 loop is CASKAAGNTIYF. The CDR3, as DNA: TGTGCCAGCAAGGCGGCCGGAAACACCATATATTTT.